This TCR beta chain was sequenced in a study of T cell responses to AZD1222 COVID-19 vaccine. About the research overall: Pooling of second doses given at about 4 or about 12 weeks was done. The study, taken as a whole, reports: Per reports, nearly half of all spike-specific TCRs target regions that are unmutated in variants. Only after the peak T cell response were repertoires sampled.

As to this clone: The antigen is not known.

Germline CDR1 DFQATT, CDR2 SNEGSKA (reference sequence). V lost 3 bases and J lost 7, with 19 bases in between. The CDR3 covers 14 residues. Assay used: immunoSEQ multiplex PCR; TCRdb lists only in-frame clones, some missing. The data hold around 150,000 clones, with around 88% observed a single time. The sample in question was peripheral blood, obtained on day 0 of AZD1222 vaccination. The clonotype originates from an adult in good health. This chain joins TRBV20-1 and TRBJ2-7; a weak D match, TRBD2 (5 bases). The CDR3 region has the DNA TGCAGTGCTAGTTATAGCGCACTACCGGGGGAGCAGTACTTC. Protein sequence: CSASYSALPGEQYF.